This T cell receptor (beta chain) was observed in a study of shared clonotypes between healthy human individuals. Study findings and constraints: Some clonotypes were shared by all four sorted-subset donors, while others were not shared. The non-shared ones had lower generation probabilities than the shared ones.

Details on this clone: Its antigen is still unknown.

Germline CDR1 LNHDA, CDR2 SQIVND (reference sequence). V was cut by 5 bases and J by 1 base, with 14 bases left in between. The CDR3 covers 15 residues. Generated by immunoSEQ multiplex PCR, the TCRdb table keeps only in-frame clones and is missing some. There are a few million clones in the sample; about nine tenths occur only once, and about 0.41% lies in the top ten. This chain uses TRBV19 with TRBJ1-1; D might be TRBD1 (5 bases). The clonotype originates from a man between 18 and 35 years old in good health. Some clones in this sample may be carry-over from other donors' samples. Material for sequencing was naive CD4+ T cells from PBMCs. Subset here: CD45RA+ positively selected. The CDR3 bases are TGTGCCAGTAGTTACCGGGACGGCTGGAACACTGAAGCTTTCTTT. It yields the protein CASSYRDGWNTEAFF.